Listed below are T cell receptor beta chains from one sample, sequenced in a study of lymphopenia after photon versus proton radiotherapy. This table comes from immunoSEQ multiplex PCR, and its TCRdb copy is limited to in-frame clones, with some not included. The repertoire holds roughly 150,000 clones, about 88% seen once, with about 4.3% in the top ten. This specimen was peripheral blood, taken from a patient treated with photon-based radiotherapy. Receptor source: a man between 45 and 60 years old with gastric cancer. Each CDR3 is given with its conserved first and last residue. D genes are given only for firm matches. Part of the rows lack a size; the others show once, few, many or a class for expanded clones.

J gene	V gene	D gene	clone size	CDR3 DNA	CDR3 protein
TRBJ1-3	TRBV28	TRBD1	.	TGTGCCAGCATTCCCGACAGGGTGAGCTCTGGAAACACCATATATTTT	CASIPDRVSSGNTIYF
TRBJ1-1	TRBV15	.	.	TGTGCCACCAGCAAATCACAGGGTTCAACTGAAGCTTTCTTT	CATSKSQGSTEAFF
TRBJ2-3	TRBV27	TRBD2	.	TGTGCCAGCAGTACTACCGTAGCGGGGAGAACGGATACGCAGTATTTT	CASSTTVAGRTDTQYF
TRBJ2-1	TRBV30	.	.	TGTGCCTGGAGTCGGCAAACTTGGAATGAGCAGTTCTTC	CAWSRQTWNEQFF
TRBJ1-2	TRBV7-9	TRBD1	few	TGTGCCAGCAGCTCCCCCGACAGGGCTAACTATGGCTACACCTTC	CASSSPDRANYGYTF
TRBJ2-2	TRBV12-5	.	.	TGTGCTAGTGGTTTGGTACTGGGTGCGAACACCGGGGAGCTGTTTTTT	CASGLVLGANTGELFF
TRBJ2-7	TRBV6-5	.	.	TGTGCCAGCAGTTACCACAGGTACTACGAGCAGTACTTC	CASSYHRYYEQYF
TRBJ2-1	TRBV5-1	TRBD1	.	TGCGCCAGCAGTCAACGGGACAGGGGGGCCAATGAGCAGTTCTTC	CASSQRDRGANEQFF
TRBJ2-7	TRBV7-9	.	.	TGTGCCAGCAGCGCCGACATCTCCTACGAGCAGTACTTC	CASSADISYEQYF
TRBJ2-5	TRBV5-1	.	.	TGCGCCAGCAGCTTAAGTAACAGAGCTCAAGAGACCCAGTACTTC	CASSLSNRAQETQYF
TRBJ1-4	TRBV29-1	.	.	TGCAGCGTTGAAGATACTATTGCAACTAATGAAAAACTGTTTTTT	CSVEDTIATNEKLFF
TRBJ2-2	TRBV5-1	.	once	TGCGCCAGCAGCCCGGGGACAACGAACACCGGGGAGCTGTTTTTT	CASSPGTTNTGELFF
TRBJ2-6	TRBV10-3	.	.	TGTGCCATCAGTGACGGTTTGGGGGCTGGGGCCAACGTCCTGACTTTC	CAISDGLGAGANVLTF
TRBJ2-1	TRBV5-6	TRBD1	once	TGTGCCAGCAGCCTGGACAGGGTTGCTTCACAGTTCTTC	CASSLDRVASQFF
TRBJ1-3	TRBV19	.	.	TGTGCCAGTAGTATCATCTCTGGAAACACCATATATTTT	CASSIISGNTIYF
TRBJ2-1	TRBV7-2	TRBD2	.	TGTGCCAGCAGCCGGACTAGCGGGAGCCACAATGAGCAGTTCTTC	CASSRTSGSHNEQFF
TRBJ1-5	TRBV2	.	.	TGTGCCAGCAGGAGACAGGGCAATCAGCCCCAGCATTTT	CASRRQGNQPQHF
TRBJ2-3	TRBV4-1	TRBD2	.	TGCGCCAGCAGCCAAGGTGGGATAGCGGGAACCTCGAATACGCAGTATTTT	CASSQGGIAGTSNTQYF
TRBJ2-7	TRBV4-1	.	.	TGCGCCAGCAGGCAACGGGACTCGAGCTCCTACGAGCAGTACTTC	CASRQRDSSSYEQYF
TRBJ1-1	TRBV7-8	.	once	TGTGCCAGCAGCCCGGGGCGGGGGCCACAGGGTGAAGCTTTCTTT	CASSPGRGPQGEAFF
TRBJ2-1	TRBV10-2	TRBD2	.	TGCGCCAGCAGGGTAGCGGGAGGGCCCAACAATGAGCAGTTCTTC	CASRVAGGPNNEQFF
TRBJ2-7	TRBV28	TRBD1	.	TGTGCCAGCAGGCCTAGGACAGGGTACGACCTATACGAGCAGTACTTC	CASRPRTGYDLYEQYF
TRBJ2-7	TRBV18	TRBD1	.	TGTGCCAGCTCACCACTTCCCCCCGAGGGGGCAATCACCGAGCAGTACTTC	CASSPLPPEGAITEQYF
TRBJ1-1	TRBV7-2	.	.	TGTGCCAGCAGCTTAGGGTCACGGCTGAACACTGAAGCTTTCTTT	CASSLGSRLNTEAFF
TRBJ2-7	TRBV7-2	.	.	TGTGCCAGCAGCTTAAGACAGTTCTCCTACGAGCAGTACTTC	CASSLRQFSYEQYF